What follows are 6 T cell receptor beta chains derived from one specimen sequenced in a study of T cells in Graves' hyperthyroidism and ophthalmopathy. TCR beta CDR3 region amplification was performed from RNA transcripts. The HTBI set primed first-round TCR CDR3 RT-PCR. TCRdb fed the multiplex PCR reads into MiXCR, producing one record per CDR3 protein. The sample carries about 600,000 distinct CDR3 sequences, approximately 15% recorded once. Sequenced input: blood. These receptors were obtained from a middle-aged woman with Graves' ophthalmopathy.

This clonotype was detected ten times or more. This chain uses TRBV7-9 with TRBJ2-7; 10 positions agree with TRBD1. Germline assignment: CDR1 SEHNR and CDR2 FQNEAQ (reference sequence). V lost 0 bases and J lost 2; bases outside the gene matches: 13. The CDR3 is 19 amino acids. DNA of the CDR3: TGTGCCAGCAGCTTAGCCGGTGGTTCCACCGGGACAGGGGCCTACGAGCAGTACTTC. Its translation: CASSLAGGSTGTGAYEQYF.

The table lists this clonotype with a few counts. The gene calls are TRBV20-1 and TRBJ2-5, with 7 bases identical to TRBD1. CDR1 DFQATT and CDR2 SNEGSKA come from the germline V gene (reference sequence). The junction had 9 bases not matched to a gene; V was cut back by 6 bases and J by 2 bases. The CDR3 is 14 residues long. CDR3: CSAPRDSHQETQYF. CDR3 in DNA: TGCAGTGCCCCAAGGGACAGTCATCAAGAGACCCAGTACTTC.

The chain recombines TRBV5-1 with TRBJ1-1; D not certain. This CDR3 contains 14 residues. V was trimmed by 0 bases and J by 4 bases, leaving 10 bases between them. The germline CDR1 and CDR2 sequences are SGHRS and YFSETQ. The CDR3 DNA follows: TGCGCCAGCAGCTTGGGGTATGGGTCCACTGAAGCTTTCTTT. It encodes CASSLGYGSTEAFF.

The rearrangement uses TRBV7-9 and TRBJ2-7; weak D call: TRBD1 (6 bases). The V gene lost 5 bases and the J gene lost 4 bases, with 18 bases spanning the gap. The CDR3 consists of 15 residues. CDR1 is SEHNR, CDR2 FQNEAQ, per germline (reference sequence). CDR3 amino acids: CASSSAPTGIYEQYF. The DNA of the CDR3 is TGTGCCAGCAGCAGTGCGCCTACAGGGATTTACGAGCAGTACTTC.

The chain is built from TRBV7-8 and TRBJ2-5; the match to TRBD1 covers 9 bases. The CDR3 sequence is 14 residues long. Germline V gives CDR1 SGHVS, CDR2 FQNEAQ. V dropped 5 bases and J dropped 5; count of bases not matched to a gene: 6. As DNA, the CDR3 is TGTGCCAGCAGCCGGACACAGGGGGCTGAGACCCAGTACTTC. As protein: CASSRTQGAETQYF.

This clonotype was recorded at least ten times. CDR3 DNA: TGTGCCAGCAGCTTATCTGGGCAGGGAGGCCAGCCCCAGCATTTT. It yields the protein CASSLSGQGGQPQHF. The chain is built from TRBV11-1 and TRBJ1-5; weak D call: TRBD1 (5 bases). V was trimmed by 2 bases and J by 7 bases, leaving 15 bases between them. The CDR3 is 15 residues long. The germline CDR1 and CDR2 sequences are SGHAT and FQDESV (reference sequence).